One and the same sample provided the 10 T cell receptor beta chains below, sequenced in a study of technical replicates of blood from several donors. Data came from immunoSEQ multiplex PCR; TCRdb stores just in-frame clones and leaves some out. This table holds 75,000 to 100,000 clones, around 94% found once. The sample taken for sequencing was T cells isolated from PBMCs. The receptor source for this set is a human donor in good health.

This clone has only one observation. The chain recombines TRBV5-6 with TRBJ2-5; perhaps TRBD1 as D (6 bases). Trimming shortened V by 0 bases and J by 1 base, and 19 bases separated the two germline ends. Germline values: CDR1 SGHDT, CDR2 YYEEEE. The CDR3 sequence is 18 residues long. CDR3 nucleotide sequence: TGTGCCAGCAGCTTGGGGGAGCTGGGGGCGTGGGGCCAAGAGACCCAGTACTTC. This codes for CASSLGELGAWGQETQYF.

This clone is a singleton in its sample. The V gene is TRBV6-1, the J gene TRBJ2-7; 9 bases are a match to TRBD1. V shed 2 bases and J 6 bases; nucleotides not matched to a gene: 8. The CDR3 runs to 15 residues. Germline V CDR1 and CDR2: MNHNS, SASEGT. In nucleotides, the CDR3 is TGTGCCAGCAGTGAAAGGGGGACAGGGTGGCCCGAGCAGTACTTC. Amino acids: CASSERGTGWPEQYF.

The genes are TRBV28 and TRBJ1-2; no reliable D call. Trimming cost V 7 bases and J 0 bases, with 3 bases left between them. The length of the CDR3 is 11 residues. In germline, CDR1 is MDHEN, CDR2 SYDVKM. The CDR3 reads CASTANYGYTF. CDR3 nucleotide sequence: TGTGCCAGCACGGCTAACTATGGCTACACCTTC.

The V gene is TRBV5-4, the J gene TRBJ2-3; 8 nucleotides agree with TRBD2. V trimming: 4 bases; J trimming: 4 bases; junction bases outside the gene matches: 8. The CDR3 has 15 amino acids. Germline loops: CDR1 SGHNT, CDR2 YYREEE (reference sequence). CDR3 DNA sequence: TGTGCCAGCAGCCCCCCCGGGCGGGGGGCAGATACGCAGTATTTT. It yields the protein CASSPPGRGADTQYF.

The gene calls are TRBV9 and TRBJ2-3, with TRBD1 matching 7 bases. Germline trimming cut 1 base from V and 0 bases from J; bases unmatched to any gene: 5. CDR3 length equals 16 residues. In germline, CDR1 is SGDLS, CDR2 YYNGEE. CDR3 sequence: CASSVRGGSSTDTQYF. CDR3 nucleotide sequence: TGTGCCAGCAGCGTAAGAGGGGGCTCTAGCACAGATACGCAGTATTTT.

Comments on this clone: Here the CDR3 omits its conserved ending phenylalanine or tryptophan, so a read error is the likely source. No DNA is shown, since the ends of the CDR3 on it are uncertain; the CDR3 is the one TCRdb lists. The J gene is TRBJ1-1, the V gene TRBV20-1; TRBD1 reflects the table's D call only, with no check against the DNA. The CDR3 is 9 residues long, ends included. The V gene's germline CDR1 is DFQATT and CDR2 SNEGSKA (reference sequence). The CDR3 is CSARGTGQR.

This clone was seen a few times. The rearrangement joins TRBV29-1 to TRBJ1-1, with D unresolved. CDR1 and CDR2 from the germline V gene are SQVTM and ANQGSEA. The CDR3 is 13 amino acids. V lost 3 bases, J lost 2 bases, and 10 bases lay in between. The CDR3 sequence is CSVDVQVNTEAFF. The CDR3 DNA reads TGCAGCGTTGACGTGCAGGTAAACACTGAAGCTTTCTTT.

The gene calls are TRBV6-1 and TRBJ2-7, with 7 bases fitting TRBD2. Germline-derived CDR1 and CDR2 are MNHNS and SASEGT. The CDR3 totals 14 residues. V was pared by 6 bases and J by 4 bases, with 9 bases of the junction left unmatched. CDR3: CASRVAPGGYEQYF. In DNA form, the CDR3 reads TGTGCCAGCAGAGTCGCCCCCGGGGGGTACGAGCAGTACTTC.

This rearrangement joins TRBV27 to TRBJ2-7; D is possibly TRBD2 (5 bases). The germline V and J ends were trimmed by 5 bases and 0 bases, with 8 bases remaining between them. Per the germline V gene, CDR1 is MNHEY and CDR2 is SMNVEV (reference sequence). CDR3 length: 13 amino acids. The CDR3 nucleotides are TGTGCCAGCAGTGCCCGGGGCTCCTACGAGCAGTACTTC. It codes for CASSARGSYEQYF.

The CDR3 region has the DNA TGTGCCAGCAGCCAAGTTTCAATGAGACAGGGGGTTACCGGGGAGCTGTTTTTT. Translation gives CASSQVSMRQGVTGELFF. This rearrangement joins TRBV4-2 to TRBJ2-2, with TRBD1 matching 9 bases. CDR3 size: 18 residues. J gave up 5 bases and V 1 base, and 11 bases lay outside the gene matches. Germline V gives CDR1 LGHNA, CDR2 YNFKEQ.